This T cell receptor beta chain appears in the sequencing data of a study of blood T cell repertoires in COVID-19. Libraries were prepared by immunoSEQ multiplex PCR; TCRdb keeps only in-frame clonotypes and omits some of them. The table records 200,000 to 250,000 clones, more than 75% of them present only once. CDR1 GTSNPN and CDR2 SVGIG come from the germline V gene (reference sequence). The CDR3 covers 14 residues. Trimming removed 2 bases at V and 0 bases at J, with 10 bases between. The sequenced sample consisted of peripheral blood. J is TRBJ2-5 and V is TRBV30; D ambiguous. This clonotype originated in a woman aged 40-49 years with acute or convalescent COVID-19. CDR3 in amino acids: CAWSSGRYQETQYF. DNA of the CDR3: TGTGCCTGGAGTTCAGGTAGGTACCAAGAGACCCAGTACTTC.